This TCR beta chain came from a study of cytomegalovirus exposure and HLA in healthy donors (dated by TCRdb to 2016 to 2017). As for the study more broadly: An earlier analysis of some 600 of the donors reported 276 Gb of sequence data and 95 million to 140 million unique TCR beta sequences obtained from approximately 180 million T cells. Typing coverage varied by locus: roughly 620-640 donors for A, B, C, DRB1 and DQB1; some 520 for DQA1; nearly 610 for DPA1; under 490 for DPB1. Rather than using new phenotypic data, the later analysis identified candidate immune exposures from TCR beta sequences and from how often those sequences occurred across donors. The genetic ancestry cluster associated with self-reported Caucasian donors included 81% of the approximately 410 genotyped donors. To predict cytomegalovirus infection status, the study combined high-throughput TCR immunosequencing, statistical association of individual TCRs with disease status, and machine learning. Donor age, sex, ethnicity and CMV serostatus were collected together with the repertoire data. Because of strong linkage in the cohort, a few DR-DQ haplotypes were treated as single units for association and clustering. The study aimed to test whether signatures of past pathogen exposure could be identified by cataloging public T cell receptors. To study patterns of TCR occurrence, a later analysis re-analyzed previously published TCR beta repertoires from 666 donors and added high-resolution HLA genotyping. HLA typing included class I and class II loci at four-digit resolution. On average, 235,054 unique TCR beta nucleotide sequences were sequenced per donor among some 430 genotyped donors of the cohort, with roughly 18% of those sequences being non-productive. A later genetic analysis took genome-wide SNP genotypes for 398 of the 666 donors and used that subset as a discovery cohort. The T cell repertoires of 700 or so subjects were profiled by immunosequencing and related to cytomegalovirus serostatus. Every repertoire in the discovery cohort had been generated on one and the same sequencing platform. Besides the first cohort of 666 subjects, a separate validation cohort made up of roughly 120 different subjects was used. An earlier analysis of some 500 of the donors applied high-throughput TCR beta sequencing to assess whether each TCR beta V gene segment acted as functional or pseudogenic. An early release that covered about 600 HLA-typed donors contained about 290 gigabases of sequencing data and 70 million to 100 million unique TCR sequences.

The cohort consisted of 600 to 750 healthy bone marrow donors. At the time of sampling, every cohort member was nominally healthy, though immune exposures that went unrecorded were likely present. The donor was CMV seronegative and belonged to the group of 352 seronegative cohort members. Every donor gave a peripheral blood sample, and the peripheral blood mononuclear cells from that sample were used for TCR beta sequencing. The Qiagen DNeasy Blood Extraction Kit was used to extract genomic DNA from the blood cell samples. Deletion took 5 bases off V and 10 bases off J, with a span of 12 bases between the germline ends. Via the germline V gene (reference sequence), CDR1 is LNHDA and CDR2 SQIVND. From its cysteine to its phenylalanine, the CDR3 spans 12 amino acids. The read is trimmed to its CDR3 DNA, 36 bases read in frame from base 1. Study-wide findings and limitations: In a later genetic analysis, fewer N-insertions in productive TCRs were reported among donors in an Asian-associated ancestry cluster than the roughly 670-donor mean. In a later analysis, HLA-associated TCR beta chains were found to be more clonally expanded and to have lower generation probabilities than equally common non-associated chains. Cytomegalovirus status was reported to be diagnosed by the classifier with high specificity and sensitivity in both the original and validation cohorts. In a later genetic analysis, a missense DCLRE1C variant was associated with V-gene and J-gene trimming of TCR beta chains, and the association was replicated in an independent cohort. When HLA alleles, especially DR and DQ, strongly co-occurred, attributing TCR associations to individual alleles was difficult. An earlier analysis of around 500 of the donors showed that most TCR beta V segments appeared in productive rearrangements either about 87% or about 30% of the time, which broadly matched IMGT annotations. Some IMGT-functional V segments, including TRBV6-2 and TRBV6-3, could not be distinguished by the 87-base-pair reads and were therefore excluded. According to a later analysis, parvovirus B19, influenza, CMV and Epstein-Barr virus appeared linked to several top co-occurrence clusters. A further reported finding was that TCR beta sequences accurately predicted the HLA-A and HLA-B alleles for most subjects in the first cohort. Immune exposure information for the cohort was limited to CMV serostatus. A cluster of highly shared sequence variants was judged likely to be a technical artifact of the sequencing pipeline. Most TCR sequences were observed very rarely across donors, whereas some public TCRs were present in many individuals. A few of the identified cytomegalovirus-associated TCR beta chains were confirmed in vitro to be specific for cytomegalovirus antigens. A total of some 180 TCR beta chains were listed by the study as associated with cytomegalovirus. Linkage disequilibrium might explain the correlated functional status among segregating V segments, but an unknown experimental factor could not be ruled out. Presence/absence analyses assumed roughly uniform sequencing depth across donors, an assumption that may not hold. It was suggested by the authors that the approach could potentially be generalized to other disease states and immunological phenotypes. Because HLA typing was missing for some donors at each locus, association tests included only the typed subset. Only TCR beta chains were sequenced in this cohort, and the absence of alpha or paired-chain data limited detectable features. Specific HLA alleles were associated with roughly 16,000 TCR beta sequences at a false discovery rate of 0.05 in a later analysis. In a later analysis, the rate of TCR association differed among HLA loci, with DRB1 alleles having the most associated TCRs and HLA-C alleles having the fewest. According to a later analysis, most CMV-associated TCR beta chains appeared to be HLA-restricted, and the HLA associations seemed to be driven largely by CMV exposure. The earlier analysis of some 560 of the donors excluded approximately 17 rarely observed V segments, including chromosome 9 orphons, because counts were too low.

Receptors were amplified or captured by the immunoSEQ multiplex PCR assay. A mixture of 60 forward primers for TCR Vbeta segments and 13 reverse primers for TCR Jbeta segments was used in the multiplex PCR. The CDR3 region of rearranged TCR beta genes was amplified from genomic DNA with a multiplex PCR assay. On the Illumina HiSeq System, the amplified TCR beta libraries were sequenced as 87-base-pair reads. In the authors' own workflow: Across the roughly 700 repertoires, a later analysis counted approximately 83 million unique TCR beta chains, 9.5 million to 12 million of which were shared by at least two donors. A nearest-neighbor algorithm error-corrected the raw reads and collapsed the reads into unique sequences, merging closely related sequences to remove PCR and sequencing errors. To assign V, D and J gene segments, CDR3 sequences were aligned to IMGT reference sequences. Each retained sequence needed at least a six-nucleotide match to both a V gene segment and a J gene segment. Rearrangements were classified as productive when the CDR3 lacked stop codons and remained in frame with V and J, and all other rearrangements were classified as non-productive. Following IMGT convention, CDR3 was defined as the stretch from the second conserved V-encoded cysteine up to the conserved J-encoded phenylalanine. In an earlier analysis of 500 to 650 of the donors, sequences lacking an unambiguous match to a single V gene segment were excluded. In an earlier analysis of approximately 590 of the donors, a V segment was called functional when productive rearrangements were above 56.7%, and segregating when the standard deviation between donors exceeded 5%. A statistical classification framework was developed to diagnose cytomegalovirus status using the catalog of TCR beta chain sequences. A later analysis assigned V and J genes by comparing TCR nucleotide sequences with IMGT/GENE-DB human TR gene sequences. The TCRdist pipeline was used in a later analysis to assign CDR3 sequences and most-parsimonious VDJ recombination scenarios. In a later analysis, each TCR beta chain was defined by its CDR3 amino acid sequence together with its V-gene family, and reads without a unique V-gene family were excluded. A later analysis removed several hundred highly shared, low-generation-probability nucleotide sequences to deal with suspected cross-contamination and a sequencing artifact. In a later analysis, a clonal expansion index for each public chain was calculated from normalized within-repertoire ranks of inferred template counts. In a later analysis, generation probabilities were computed with a VDJ recombination model fitted to out-of-frame rearrangements, and the resulting probabilities were checked against IGoR. Hypergeometric tests were used in a later analysis to score TCR-TCR, TCR-HLA and TCR-CMV co-occurrence, with a repertoire-size bias correction applied to the TCR pairs. A later analysis estimated false discovery rates by permuting HLA or CMV assignments 20 times. A later analysis grouped co-occurring TCRs with DBSCAN, adding TCRdist sequence similarity when clustering within HLA-allele-positive subsets. Co-occurrence clustering excluded repertoires with fewer than 30,000 or more than 120,000 public chains, plus five with anomalous nucleotide sharing. TCRdb holds this immuneACCESS table with in-frame rearrangements only. Some clones are missing; in checked studies, unresolved V genes explain under half, and the rest has no known cause. V, J and clone size were drawn from that table, and D and trimming were deduced from the DNA. Counted in this sample were about 98,000 clones; approximately 78% of them appeared once. The top ten hold about 1.5% of the sample.

Comments on this clone: The antigen it recognizes is unknown. No clone much larger than this one lies a single base away; base qualities are absent.

The receptor chain draws on TRBV19 and TRBJ2-1, with a weak D call of TRBD1 (6 bases match). The sequenced sample consisted of PBMCs. The origin of this receptor is a middle-aged man in good health and CMV-seronegative. For the CDR3, the sequence is CASSFRQAEQFF. The sequenced DNA is TGTGCCAGTAGTTTTAGACAGGCCGAGCAGTTCTTC.